This T cell receptor beta chain was captured in a study of CD8+CD57+ T cells in acquired aplastic anemia. As for the study in general: CD4+ and CD8+ cells, once sorted, gave DNA averaging roughly 3 ug. General observations from the study: Found in both controls and patients were about 30 CD8+ CDR3 sequences. No significant patient-versus-control difference appeared in CD8+ Simpson's diversity.

This clonotype came up many times. What it recognizes is unknown. The study profiled TCR beta VDJ and CDR3 using genomic DNA as template. TCRdb reprocessed the reads via MiXCR and lists one record per CDR3 protein. This sample has about 200,000 distinct CDR3 sequences, with 60% to 80% found just once. CDR3 length equals 22 residues. With V trimmed by 1 base and J by 6 bases, 23 bases remained unmatched. For sequencing, patients were chosen who had shown expansion of CD8+CD57+ cells by flow cytometry. The sequencing input was sorted CD4+, CD8+, or CD8+CD57+ T cells (not recorded which) from PBMCs. The sequence was collected from a human donor with aplastic anemia. This chain joins TRBV12-3 or TRBV12-4 and TRBJ2-7; 14 nucleotides match TRBD2. The CDR3 reads CASSLGGSVIKWTSGGTGEQYF. CDR3 sequence (DNA): TGTGCCAGCAGTTTAGGTGGCTCGGTCATTAAGTGGACTAGCGGGGGGACGGGCGAGCAGTACTTC.